This T cell receptor beta chain was recorded in a study of blood T cell repertoires in COVID-19. The repertoire was sequenced with immunoSEQ multiplex PCR; TCRdb's copy has only in-frame clones and lacks some. This sample has about 160,000 clones, with around nine tenths found just once. Trimming pared 5 bases from V and 0 bases from J, leaving 4 bases between. CDR3 length equals 12 residues. Germline CDR1 is SGHTA and CDR2 is FQGNSA. The sample taken for sequencing was peripheral blood. This chain uses TRBV7-2 with TRBJ1-1; D remains ambiguous. The receptor comes from a man aged 55 to 70 with COVID-19, enrolled during active disease. The CDR3 DNA is TGTGCCAGCAGCGTAATGAACACTGAAGCTTTCTTT. Translating gives CASSVMNTEAFF. Together with reference TRBV7-2 and TRBJ1-1, the CDR3 gives the full variable domain: GAGVSQSPSNKVTEKGKDVELRCDPISGHTALYWYRQSLGQGLEFLIYFQGNSAPDKSGLPSDRFSAERTGGSVSTLTIQRTQQEDSAVYLCASSVMNTEAFFGQGTRLTVV.